This TCR beta chain was sequenced during a study of blood T cell repertoires in COVID-19 (TCRdb year 2020). About the investigation overall: The collaborator samples originated in the United States, Italy and Spain and spanned the acute and convalescent phases of COVID-19. The sample metadata nearly always contained a de-identified subject ID, COVID-19 status, age in years and sex. Subjects who had been exposed to COVID-19, were actively infected with it, or had recovered from it provided the deeply sampled blood TCRbeta repertoires that made up the dataset. HLA class I and class II types, where available, came from metadata supplied by the sample provider rather than from assay-based typing. A freely available public database, intended as a resource for researchers studying the immune response to SARS-CoV-2, is where the repertoires were released. Samples came from the ongoing ImmuneRACE study (first 160 participants) plus 1,254 subjects from 6 global collaborators. The material from the prospective study consisted of cDNA or gDNA derived from T cells, B-cell-depleted T cells, or PBMCs. What the work shows at the level of the full study, not this receptor alone: The quantity of clinical and demographic metadata differed by source and by participant and was supplied without curation.

In Seattle, one collaborating source enrolled patients while the infection was active and tracked those patients longitudinally over the course of disease. Collaborating institutions collected whole blood in K2EDTA tubes following their own protocols. Collaborator samples were shipped for TCRbeta analysis as frozen whole blood, isolated PBMCs, or DNA extracted from either sample type. Comments on this clone: Its target antigen remains unknown. No much larger clone is present one base from it, and per-base qualities are unavailable.

Spanning cysteine to phenylalanine, the CDR3 consists of 16 amino acids. Kept here is only the CDR3 DNA, which spans 48 bases and is read in frame from base 1. CDR1 and CDR2, looked up from the germline V gene, are KGHSH and LQKENI. Clipping removes 2 bases from V and 5 bases from J, with 6 as the unmatched junction base count. TCRbeta CDR3 regions were amplified from genomic DNA using the immunoSEQ Assay, a bias-controlled multiplex PCR. The authors' pipeline ran thus. Within the assay, amplification of reference gene primers was used to estimate how many nucleated cells each sample contained. To quantify the absolute abundance of each unique TCRbeta CDR3 rearrangement, sequence reads were collapsed and filtered. For each sample, productive Simpson clonality was calculated by taking the square root of Simpson's diversity index across productive rearrangements. TCRdb took this table from immuneACCESS and kept in-frame rearrangements with V and J called. Such tables lack part of the clones; where checked against another copy, unresolved V genes explain under half of the gap, and the rest is unexplained. The V and J calls and clone size come from that table; D and trimming were worked out from the DNA. The sample has about 440,000 clones on record, around 88% of them singletons. Roughly 12% of the sample comes from the top ten.

This chain is built from TRBV18 and TRBJ2-1; 10 junctional bases match TRBD2. The sequence was obtained from a woman between 50 and 59 years old with COVID-19, enrolled during active disease. Sample: peripheral blood. The nucleotide sequence is given as TGTGCCAGCTCACCATCACTAGCGGGGCTAAACAATGAGCAGTTCTTC. This gives the protein CASSPSLAGLNNEQFF.